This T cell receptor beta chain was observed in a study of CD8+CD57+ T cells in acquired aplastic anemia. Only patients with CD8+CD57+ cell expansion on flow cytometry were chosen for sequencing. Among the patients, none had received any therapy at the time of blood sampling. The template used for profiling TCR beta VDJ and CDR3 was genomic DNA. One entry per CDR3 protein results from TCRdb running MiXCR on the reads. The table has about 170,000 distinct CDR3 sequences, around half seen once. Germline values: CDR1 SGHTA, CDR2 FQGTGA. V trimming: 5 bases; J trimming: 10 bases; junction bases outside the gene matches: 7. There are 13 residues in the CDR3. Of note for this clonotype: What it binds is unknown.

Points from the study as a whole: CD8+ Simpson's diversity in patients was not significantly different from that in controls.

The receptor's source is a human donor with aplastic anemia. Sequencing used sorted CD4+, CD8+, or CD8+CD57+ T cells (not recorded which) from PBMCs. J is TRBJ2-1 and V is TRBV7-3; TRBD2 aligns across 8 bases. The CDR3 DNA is TGTGCCAGCAGCCCCGGTAGCGGGGTAGAGCAGTTCTTC. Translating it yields CASSPGSGVEQFF.